This T cell receptor beta chain was recorded in a study of T cells after yellow fever vaccination. Broader study findings: FACS-sorted repertoires could contain abundant clonotypes contaminating from the bulk population. Though it reached lower strength, the secondary response hit its peak faster, day 5 versus 15.

In the case of this clonotype: Its antigen is unidentified.

V was cut by 5 bases and J by 5 bases, with 19 bases left in between. This CDR3 contains 15 residues. Germline CDR1 reads SGHVS; CDR2 reads FQNEAQ. It was through 5'RACE template switching that TCR cDNA was made, with a universal primer site and UMIs added. TCRdb redid the calling of the 5' RACE reads with MiXCR, one entry per CDR3 protein. The table includes more than 450,000 distinct CDR3 sequences, about a fifth detected once. The starting material was PBMCs, obtained approximately 22 days after the first yellow fever vaccination. The receptor was isolated from a man in his late teens or twenties who received the YFV17D yellow fever vaccine. The chain joins TRBV7-8 to TRBJ2-7; D is perhaps TRBD2 (6 bases). This chain's CDR3 is CASSPGGDAVDEQYF. The CDR3 coding sequence is TGTGCCAGCAGCCCCGGCGGGGACGCGGTCGACGAGCAGTACTTC.